A single sample gave rise to the 7 T cell receptor beta chains below, sequenced in a study of control samples from healthy donors and cancer patients. Method: immunoSEQ multiplex PCR; TCRdb's copy keeps in-frame clones and lacks some. The sample holds around 120,000 clones, more than 70% seen once. Sequenced sample: blood. These receptors were collected from a man between 40 and 49 years old in good health.

This chain uses TRBV7-2 with TRBJ2-3; TRBD2 aligns across 10 bases. With 1 base clipped from V and 0 bases from J, the junction kept 4 bases outside the gene matches. This CDR3 has 17 amino acids. The V gene's germline CDR1 is SGHTA and CDR2 FQGNSA. The CDR3: CASSLVAGGRSTDTQYF. The DNA of the CDR3 is TGTGCCAGCAGCTTAGTAGCGGGGGGCCGGAGCACAGATACGCAGTATTTT. Supplemented by reference TRBV7-2 and TRBJ2-3, the full variable domain reads GAGVSQSPSNKVTEKGKDVELRCDPISGHTALYWYRQSLGQGLEFLIYFQGNSAPDKSGLPSDRFSAERTGGSVSTLTIQRTQQEDSAVYLCASSLVAGGRSTDTQYFGPGTRLTVL.

The chain recombines TRBV5-6 with TRBJ2-7, with D unresolved. Germline V lookup: CDR1 SGHDT, CDR2 YYEEEE. This CDR3 region has 15 residues. V lost 5 bases to trimming and J lost 2 bases, with 17 bases between them. The CDR3: CASRYSANSPYEQYF. CDR3 in DNA: TGTGCCAGCAGATATTCTGCGAACAGCCCCTACGAGCAGTACTTC.

The rearrangement joins TRBV5-4 to TRBJ1-2; 7 bases are shared with TRBD1. V was pared by 4 bases and J by 8 bases, with 5 bases of the junction left unmatched. CDR3 length: 12 amino acids. CDR1 is SGHNT, CDR2 YYREEE, per germline (reference sequence). CDR3 region: CASSPSDRGYTF. The DNA for the CDR3 is TGTGCCAGCAGCCCGTCGGACAGGGGCTACACCTTC.

V is TRBV13 and J is TRBJ1-4; unclear D gene. Germline-derived CDR1 and CDR2 are PRHDT and FYEKMQ (reference sequence). The V and J ends lost 6 bases and 7 bases respectively, with 18 bases between them. This CDR3 has 15 residues. The CDR3 DNA reads as TGTGCCAGCAGAAGTAAGATCCGAGAAGGTGAAAAACTGTTTTTT. Translation gives CASRSKIREGEKLFF.

This sequence joins TRBV3-1 (or the pseudogene TRBV3-2) and TRBJ1-2; D not resolved. Germline V gene sequence: CDR1 LGHDT, CDR2 YNNKEL (reference sequence). This CDR3 is 14 amino acids long. Trimming pared 4 bases from V and 4 bases from J, leaving 13 bases between. CDR3 protein: CASSPNGDTYGYTF. DNA of the CDR3: TGTGCCAGCAGCCCGAATGGTGACACCTATGGCTACACCTTC.

This clone was seen a handful of times. The chain links TRBV13 to TRBJ1-1; D call uncertain. This CDR3 spans 17 amino acids. V was shortened by 3 bases and J by 5 bases, with 22 bases between the two germline ends. Germline values: CDR1 PRHDT, CDR2 FYEKMQ (reference sequence). The CDR3 DNA sequence: TGTGCCAGCAGCTTTCAACTCCTCAGAACGATTGGAACTGAAGCTTTCTTT. Encoded protein: CASSFQLLRTIGTEAFF.

This rearrangement joins TRBV3-1 (or the pseudogene TRBV3-2) to TRBJ1-5; D gene uncertain. V lost 2 bases and J lost 7, with 6 bases in between. This CDR3 has 12 amino acids. CDR1 and CDR2 (germline): LGHDT, YNNKEL (reference sequence). CDR3 sequence reads: CASSQYGQPQHF. DNA for the CDR3: TGTGCCAGCAGCCAATATGGCCAGCCCCAGCATTTT.